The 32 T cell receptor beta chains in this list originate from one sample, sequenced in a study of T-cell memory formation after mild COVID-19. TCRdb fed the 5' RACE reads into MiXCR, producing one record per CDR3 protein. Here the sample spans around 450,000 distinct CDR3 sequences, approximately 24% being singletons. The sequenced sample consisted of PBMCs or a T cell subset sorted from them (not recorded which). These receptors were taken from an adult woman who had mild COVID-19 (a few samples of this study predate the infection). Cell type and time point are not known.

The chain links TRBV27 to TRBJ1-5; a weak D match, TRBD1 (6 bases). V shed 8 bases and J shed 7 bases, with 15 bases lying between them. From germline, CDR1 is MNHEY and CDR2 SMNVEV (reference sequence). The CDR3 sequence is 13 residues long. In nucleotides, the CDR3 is TGTGCCAGCTCGCCGGGGGGGCCACAGCCCCAGCATTTT. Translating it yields CASSPGGPQPQHF.

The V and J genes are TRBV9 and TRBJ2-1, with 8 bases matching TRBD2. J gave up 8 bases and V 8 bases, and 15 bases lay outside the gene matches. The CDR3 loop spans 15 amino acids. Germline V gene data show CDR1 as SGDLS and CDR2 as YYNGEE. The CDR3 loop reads CASRKAGVGGDEQFF. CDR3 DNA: TGTGCCAGTAGAAAAGCGGGAGTCGGGGGCGATGAGCAGTTCTTC.

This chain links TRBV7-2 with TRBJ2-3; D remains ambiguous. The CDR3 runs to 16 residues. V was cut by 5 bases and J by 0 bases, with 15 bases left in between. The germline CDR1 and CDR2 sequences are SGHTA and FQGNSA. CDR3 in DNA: TGTGCCAGCAGCCCAGGCCTTGTAGGAAGCACAGATACGCAGTATTTT. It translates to CASSPGLVGSTDTQYF. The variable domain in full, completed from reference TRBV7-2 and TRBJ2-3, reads GAGVSQSPSNKVTEKGKDVELRCDPISGHTALYWYRQSLGQGLEFLIYFQGNSAPDKSGLPSDRFSAERTGGSVSTLTIQRTQQEDSAVYLCASSPGLVGSTDTQYFGPGTRLTVL.

The CDR3 protein is CASSFATGQGDTF. The DNA of the CDR3 is TGTGCCAGCAGTTTCGCAACGGGACAGGGGGACACCTTC. The chain links TRBV6-5 to TRBJ1-2; 11 nucleotides line up with TRBD1. Germline-derived CDR1 and CDR2 are MNHEY and SVGAGI. The CDR3 covers 13 residues. The V segment lost 4 bases and the J segment 12 bases; nucleotides outside the gene matches: 7.

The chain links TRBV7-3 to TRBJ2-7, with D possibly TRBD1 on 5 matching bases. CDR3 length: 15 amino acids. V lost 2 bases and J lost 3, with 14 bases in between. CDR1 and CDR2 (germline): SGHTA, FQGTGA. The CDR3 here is CASSLSGNRDYEQYF. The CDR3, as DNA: TGTGCCAGCAGCTTATCAGGGAACCGAGACTACGAGCAGTACTTC.

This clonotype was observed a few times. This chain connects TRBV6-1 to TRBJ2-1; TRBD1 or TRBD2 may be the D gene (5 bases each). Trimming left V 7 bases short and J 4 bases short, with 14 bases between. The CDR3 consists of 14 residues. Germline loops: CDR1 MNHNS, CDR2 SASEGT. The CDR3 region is CASTVSGGYNEQFF. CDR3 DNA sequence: TGTGCCAGCACCGTAAGTGGGGGTTACAATGAGCAGTTCTTC.

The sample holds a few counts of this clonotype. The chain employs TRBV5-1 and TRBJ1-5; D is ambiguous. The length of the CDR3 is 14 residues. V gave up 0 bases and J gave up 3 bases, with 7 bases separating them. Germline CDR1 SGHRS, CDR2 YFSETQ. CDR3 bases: TGCGCCAGCAGCTTGGAAAGTACCAATCAGCCCCAGCATTTT. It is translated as CASSLESTNQPQHF.

The DNA of the CDR3 is TGTGCCAGCAGCCAACCGGGACCGAACACTGAAGCTTTCTTT. Protein: CASSQPGPNTEAFF. The chain carries TRBV7-9 and TRBJ1-1; tentative D call: TRBD1 (5 bases). The germline V and J ends were trimmed by 5 bases and 1 base, with 11 bases remaining between them. CDR3 length: 14 residues. Germline V gene data show CDR1 as SEHNR and CDR2 as FQNEAQ (reference sequence). Full variable domain (rest looked up from reference TRBV7-9 and TRBJ1-1): DTGVSQNPRHKITKRGQNVTFRCDPISEHNRLYWYRQTLGQGPEFLTYFQNEAQLEKSRLLSDRFSAERPKGSFSTLEIQRTEQGDSAMYLCASSQPGPNTEAFFGQGTRLTVV.

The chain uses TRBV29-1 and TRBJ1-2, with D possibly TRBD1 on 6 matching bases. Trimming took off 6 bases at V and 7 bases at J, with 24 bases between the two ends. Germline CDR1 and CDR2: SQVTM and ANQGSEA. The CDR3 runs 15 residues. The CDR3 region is CSVQDYRDKLGGYTF. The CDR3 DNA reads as TGCAGCGTCCAAGACTACCGGGACAAACTCGGTGGCTACACCTTC.

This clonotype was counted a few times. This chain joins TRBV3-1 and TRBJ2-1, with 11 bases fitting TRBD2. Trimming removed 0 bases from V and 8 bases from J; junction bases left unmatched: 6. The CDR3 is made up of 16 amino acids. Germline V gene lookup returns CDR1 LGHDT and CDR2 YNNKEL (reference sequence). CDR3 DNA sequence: TGTGCCAGCAGCCAAGATCTTAGCGGGGGGGTCGATGAGCAGTTCTTC. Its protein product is CASSQDLSGGVDEQFF.

For the CDR3, the DNA is TGCAGCGTTACTAGCGGGTCCTACAATGAGCAGTTCTTC. Translating it yields CSVTSGSYNEQFF. V and J are TRBV29-1 and TRBJ2-1; TRBD2 matches at 9 bases. Germline V lookup: CDR1 SQVTM, CDR2 ANQGSEA. This CDR3 contains 13 residues. V trimming: 5 bases; J trimming: 1 base; junction bases outside the gene matches: 0.

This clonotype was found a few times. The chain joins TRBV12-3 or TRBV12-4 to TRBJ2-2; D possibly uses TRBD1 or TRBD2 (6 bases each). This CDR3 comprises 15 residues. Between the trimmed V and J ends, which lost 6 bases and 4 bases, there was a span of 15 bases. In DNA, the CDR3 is TGTGCCAGCAGCACAAATGGGGGGCCCACCGGGGAGCTGTTTTTT. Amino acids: CASSTNGGPTGELFF.

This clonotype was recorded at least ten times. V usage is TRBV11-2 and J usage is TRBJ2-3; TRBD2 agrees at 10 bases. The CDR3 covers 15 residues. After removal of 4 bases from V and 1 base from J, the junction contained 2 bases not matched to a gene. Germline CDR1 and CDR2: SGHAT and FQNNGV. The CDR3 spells CASSSLAGGTDTQYF. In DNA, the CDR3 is TGTGCCAGCAGCTCGCTAGCGGGGGGCACAGATACGCAGTATTTT.

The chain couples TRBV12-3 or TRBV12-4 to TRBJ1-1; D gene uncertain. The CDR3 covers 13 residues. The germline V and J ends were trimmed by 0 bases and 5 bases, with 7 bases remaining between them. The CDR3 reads CASSLARETEAFF. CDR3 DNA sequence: TGTGCCAGCAGTTTAGCGCGCGAAACTGAAGCTTTCTTT.

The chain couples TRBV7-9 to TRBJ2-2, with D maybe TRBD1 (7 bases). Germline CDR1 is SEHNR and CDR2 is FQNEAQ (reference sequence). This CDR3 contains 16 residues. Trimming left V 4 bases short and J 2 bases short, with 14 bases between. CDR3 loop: CASSSLTGTNTGELFF. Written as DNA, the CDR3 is TGTGCCAGCAGCTCTCTGACAGGGACTAACACCGGGGAGCTGTTTTTT.

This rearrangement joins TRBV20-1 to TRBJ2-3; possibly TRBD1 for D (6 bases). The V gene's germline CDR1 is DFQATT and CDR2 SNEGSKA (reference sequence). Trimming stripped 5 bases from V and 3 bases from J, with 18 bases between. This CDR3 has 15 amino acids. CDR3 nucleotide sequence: TGCAGTGCTCCCCCCCCGGGACAAGTAACAGATACGCAGTATTTT. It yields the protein CSAPPPGQVTDTQYF.

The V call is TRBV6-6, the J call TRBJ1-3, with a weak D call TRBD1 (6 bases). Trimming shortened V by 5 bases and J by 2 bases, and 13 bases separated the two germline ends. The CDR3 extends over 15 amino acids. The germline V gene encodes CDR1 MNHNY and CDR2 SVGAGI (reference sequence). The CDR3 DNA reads TGTGCCAGCAGTAACCTACACAGGGCTGGAAACACCATATATTTT. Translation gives CASSNLHRAGNTIYF.

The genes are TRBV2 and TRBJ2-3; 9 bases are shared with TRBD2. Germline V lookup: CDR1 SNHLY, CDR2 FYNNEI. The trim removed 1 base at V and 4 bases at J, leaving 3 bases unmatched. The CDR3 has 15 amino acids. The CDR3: CASSEGSGRSDTQYF. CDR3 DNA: TGTGCCAGCAGTGAAGGAAGCGGGAGGTCAGATACGCAGTATTTT.

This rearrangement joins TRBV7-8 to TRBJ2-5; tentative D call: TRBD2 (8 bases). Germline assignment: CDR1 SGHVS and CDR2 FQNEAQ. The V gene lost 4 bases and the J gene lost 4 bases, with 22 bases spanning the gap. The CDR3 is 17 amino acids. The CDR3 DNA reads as TGTGCCAGCAGCTCCCAGGGGGGCGGGAGGCGTGGAGAGACCCAGTACTTC. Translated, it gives CASSSQGGGRRGETQYF.

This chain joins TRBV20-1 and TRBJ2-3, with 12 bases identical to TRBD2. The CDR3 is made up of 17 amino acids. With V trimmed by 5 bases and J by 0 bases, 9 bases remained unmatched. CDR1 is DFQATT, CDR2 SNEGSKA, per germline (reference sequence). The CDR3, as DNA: TGCAGTGCTTTTCAAACCGGGACTAGCGGGAGCACAGATACGCAGTATTTT. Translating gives CSAFQTGTSGSTDTQYF.

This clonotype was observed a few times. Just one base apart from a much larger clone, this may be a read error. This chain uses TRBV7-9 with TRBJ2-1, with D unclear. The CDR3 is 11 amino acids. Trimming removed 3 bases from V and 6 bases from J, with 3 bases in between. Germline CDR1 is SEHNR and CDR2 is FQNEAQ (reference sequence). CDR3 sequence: CASSFINEQFF. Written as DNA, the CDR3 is TGTGCCAGCAGCTTCATCAATGAGCAGTTCTTC. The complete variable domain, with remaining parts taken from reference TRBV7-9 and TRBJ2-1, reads DTGVSQNPRHKITKRGQNVTFRCDPISEHNRLYWYRQTLGQGPEFLTYFQNEAQLEKSRLLSDRFSAERPKGSFSTLEIQRTEQGDSAMYLCASSFINEQFFGPGTRLTVL.

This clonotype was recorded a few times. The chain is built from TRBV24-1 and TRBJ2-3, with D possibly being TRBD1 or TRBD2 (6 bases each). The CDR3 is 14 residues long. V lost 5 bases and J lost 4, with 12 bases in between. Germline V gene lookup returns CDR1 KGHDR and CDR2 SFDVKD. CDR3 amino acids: CATSVGGGADTQYF. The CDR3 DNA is TGTGCCACCAGTGTTGGAGGGGGAGCAGATACGCAGTATTTT.

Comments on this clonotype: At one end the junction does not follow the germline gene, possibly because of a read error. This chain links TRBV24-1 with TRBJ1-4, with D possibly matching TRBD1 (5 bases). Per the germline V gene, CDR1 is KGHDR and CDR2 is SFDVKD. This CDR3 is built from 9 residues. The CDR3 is CATSDPDSF. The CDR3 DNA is TGTGCCACCAGTGACCCTGACAGTTTT.

For the CDR3, the DNA is TGTGCCAGCAGCCAAGACGGCAGCTCTGGGGCCAACGTCCTGACTTTC. Protein sequence: CASSQDGSSGANVLTF. The gene calls are TRBV4-2 and TRBJ2-6; the D is unclear. This CDR3 has 16 amino acids. V lost 0 bases to trimming and J lost 0 bases, with 6 bases between them. The germline gives CDR1 LGHNA, CDR2 YNFKEQ.

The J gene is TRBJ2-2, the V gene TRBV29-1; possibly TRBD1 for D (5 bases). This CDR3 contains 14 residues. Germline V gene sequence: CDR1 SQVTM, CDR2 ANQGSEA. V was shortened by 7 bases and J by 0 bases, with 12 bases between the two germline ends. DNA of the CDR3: TGCAGCGCAGCCAGCAGGGCGAACACCGGGGAGCTGTTTTTT. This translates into CSAASRANTGELFF.

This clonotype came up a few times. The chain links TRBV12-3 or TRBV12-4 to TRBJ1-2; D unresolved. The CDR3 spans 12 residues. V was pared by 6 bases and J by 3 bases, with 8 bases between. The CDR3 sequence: CASRQTDYGYTF. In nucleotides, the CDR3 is TGTGCCAGCAGACAAACAGACTATGGCTACACCTTC.

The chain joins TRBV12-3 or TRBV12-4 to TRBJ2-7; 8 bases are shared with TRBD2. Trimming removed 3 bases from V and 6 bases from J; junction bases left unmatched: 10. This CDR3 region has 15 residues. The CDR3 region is CASSFGGGPVGEQYF. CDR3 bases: TGTGCCAGCAGTTTCGGCGGGGGGCCAGTTGGCGAGCAGTACTTC.

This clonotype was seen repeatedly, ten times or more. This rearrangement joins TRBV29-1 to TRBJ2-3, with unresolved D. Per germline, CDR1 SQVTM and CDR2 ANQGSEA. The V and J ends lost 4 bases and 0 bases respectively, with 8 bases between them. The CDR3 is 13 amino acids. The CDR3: CSVGGQSTDTQYF. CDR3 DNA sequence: TGCAGCGTTGGAGGCCAAAGCACAGATACGCAGTATTTT.

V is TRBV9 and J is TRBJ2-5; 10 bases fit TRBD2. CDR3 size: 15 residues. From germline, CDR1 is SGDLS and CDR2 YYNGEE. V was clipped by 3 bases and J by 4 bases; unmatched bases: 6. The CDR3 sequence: CASSELAGRRETQYF. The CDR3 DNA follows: TGTGCCAGCAGCGAACTAGCGGGGAGGCGAGAGACCCAGTACTTC.

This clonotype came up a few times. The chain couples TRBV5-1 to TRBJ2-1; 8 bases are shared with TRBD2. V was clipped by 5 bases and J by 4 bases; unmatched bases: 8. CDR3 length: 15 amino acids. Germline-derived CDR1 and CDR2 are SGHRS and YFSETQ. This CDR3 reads CASRSAGGSYNEQFF. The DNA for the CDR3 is TGCGCCAGCAGATCCGCGGGAGGCTCGTACAATGAGCAGTTCTTC.

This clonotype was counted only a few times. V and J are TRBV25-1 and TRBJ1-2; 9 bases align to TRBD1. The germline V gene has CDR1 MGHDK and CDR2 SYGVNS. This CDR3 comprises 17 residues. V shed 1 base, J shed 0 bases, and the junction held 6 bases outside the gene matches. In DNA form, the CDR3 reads TGTGCCAGCAGTGAATCCGGGACAGGGTTGTCTAACTATGGCTACACCTTC. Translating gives CASSESGTGLSNYGYTF.

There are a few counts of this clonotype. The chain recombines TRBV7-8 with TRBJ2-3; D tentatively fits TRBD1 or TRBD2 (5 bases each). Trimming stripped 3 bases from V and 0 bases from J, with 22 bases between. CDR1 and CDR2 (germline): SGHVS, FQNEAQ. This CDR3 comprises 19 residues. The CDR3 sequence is CASSFIPGPAPRSTDTQYF. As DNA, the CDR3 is TGTGCCAGCAGCTTTATACCGGGGCCCGCACCTCGTAGCACAGATACGCAGTATTTT.